This TCR beta chain was identified during a study of T cell repertoires in cytomegalovirus infection (dated by TCRdb to the late 2010s). Broadly, across the study: The HLA type of each donor mattered for the analysis, because public TCR beta signatures pointed to carriage of CMV infection along with the matching HLA type.

What the research found in general, with its limitations: In both this cohort and an independent roughly 350-donor cohort, the cumulative frequency of public TCR beta family members distinguished carriers of CMV infection plus the relevant HLA type. In the ex vivo response, HLA-C-restricted CMV-specific TCR beta clonotypes were dominant, and in two of eight donors the single most frequent clonotype came from this HLA-C-restricted group.

The instrument given in TCRdb is Illumina HiSeq 1500. The public reads were reprocessed in TCRdb via fastp at Q25 and MiXCR, keeping in-frame beta chains. CDR3 protein duplicates are merged, each entry listing the most common genes and DNA. This sample lists approximately 170,000 distinct CDR3 sequences; around an eighth were detected once. The top ten clonotypes cover over 20% of the sample. A distance of 11 bases separates the germline ends of V and J, which lose 1 base and 3 bases respectively. The cysteine opens and the phenylalanine closes a CDR3 of 15 amino acids. The entry retains the CDR3 DNA only, 45 bases that are in frame from base 1. Taken from the germline V gene (reference sequence), the CDR1 and CDR2 loops are SEHNR and FQNEAQ. The table lists this clonotype with many counts. Its target antigen remains unknown. Base qualities are not at hand, and no much larger clone is one base apart.

The rearrangement joined TRBV7-9 to TRBJ2-3; TRBD1 is possibly the D segment (5 matching bases). Sequencing was performed on PBMCs. The receptor was derived from a human donor in good health (CMV status not recorded). Some clones in this sample may be carry-over from other donors' samples. The CDR3: CASSLVRQGTDTQYF. The bases read TGTGCCAGCAGCTTAGTGCGGCAGGGAACAGATACGCAGTATTTT.